This T cell receptor beta chain emerged from a study of cytomegalovirus exposure and HLA in healthy donors. Study-wide results and limits: Information on immune exposure was restricted to one variable (CMV serostatus). When a later analysis was performed, an Asian-associated ancestry cluster reportedly had fewer N-insertions than the approximately 700-donor mean. Segments of the TCR beta V type were, in most cases, productive about 90% or about 30% of the time in an earlier analysis. V- and J-gene trimming of TCR beta was linked (in a later analysis) to a missense DCLRE1C variant.

A note on this clone: The antigen is not known.

Between the trimmed V and J ends, which lost 6 bases and 0 bases, there was a span of 16 bases. From germline, CDR1 is SGDLS and CDR2 YYNGEE. The CDR3 has 17 amino acids. Both 60 Vbeta primers and 13 Jbeta primers went into the PCR. Clones were sequenced by immunoSEQ multiplex PCR, and TCRdb holds only the in-frame ones, with some missing. The sample records 100,000 to 150,000 clones, around 80% being singletons. Material for sequencing was PBMCs. The gene calls are TRBV9 and TRBJ2-6, with a tentative D call TRBD1 (6 bases). The receptor was derived from a woman aged 25 to 39 in good health and CMV-seronegative. The DNA for the CDR3 is TGTGCCAGCACCAGCGGTGACAGGAGCTCTGGGGCCAACGTCCTGACTTTC. It yields the protein CASTSGDRSSGANVLTF. The whole variable domain, remainder taken from reference TRBV9 and TRBJ2-6, is DSGVTQTPKHLITATGQRVTLRCSPRSGDLSVYWYQQSLDQGLQFLIQYYNGEERAKGNILERFSAQQFPDLHSELNLSSLELGDSALYFCASTSGDRSSGANVLTFGAGSRLTVL.